Presented here are 4 T cell receptor beta chains from one specimen sequenced in a study of OX40 agonist ivuxolimab in advanced cancers. Assay used: immunoSEQ multiplex PCR; TCRdb lists only in-frame clones, some missing. Of about 79,000 clones in the sample, about 92% were seen once. The sequencing here drew on CD4+ or CD8+ T cells sorted from blood, taken in a trial of the OX40 agonist ivuxolimab. The receptors originated from an adult with an advanced solid tumor such as melanoma, head and neck, liver or kidney cancer.

The V call is TRBV6-1, the J call TRBJ2-7; D is undetermined. CDR3 length: 16 amino acids. Trimming left V 2 bases short and J 2 bases short, with 16 bases between. The germline V gene has CDR1 MNHNS and CDR2 SASEGT. For the CDR3, the DNA is TGTGCCAGCAGTGAAAAGCCCCGGTCAAGAACCTACGAGCAGTACGTC. It is translated as CASSEKPRSRTYEQYV.

This chain links TRBV9 with TRBJ2-3; maybe TRBD2 (6 bases). The germline V and J ends were trimmed by 3 bases and 6 bases, with 17 bases remaining between them. The V gene's germline CDR1 is SGDLS and CDR2 YYNGEE. The length of the CDR3 is 15 residues. DNA for the CDR3: TGTGCCAGCAGCGCCTCCGGGACTTGGGGGGATACGCAGTATTTT. Its translation: CASSASGTWGDTQYF.

The chain combines TRBV6-1 with TRBJ1-3, with D tentatively TRBD1 (5 bases). This CDR3 has 15 residues. Germline values: CDR1 MNHNS, CDR2 SASEGT. Between the trimmed V and J ends, which lost 5 bases and 2 bases, there was a span of 13 bases. The chain's CDR3 is CASSSIRGPGNTIYF. The CDR3 DNA reads as TGTGCCAGCAGTTCAATCCGGGGCCCTGGAAACACCATATATTTT.

This clone occurred a few times. The J gene is TRBJ1-6, the V gene TRBV6-6; the D gene is possibly TRBD1 (6 bases). Trimming left V 0 bases short and J 9 bases short, with 15 bases between. CDR1 is MNHNY and CDR2 is SVGAGI in the germline V gene (reference sequence). CDR3 length: 16 amino acids. Here the CDR3 reads CASSYSEQGTGSPLHF. In nucleotides, the CDR3 is TGTGCCAGCAGTTACTCAGAACAGGGAACTGGTTCACCCCTCCACTTT.